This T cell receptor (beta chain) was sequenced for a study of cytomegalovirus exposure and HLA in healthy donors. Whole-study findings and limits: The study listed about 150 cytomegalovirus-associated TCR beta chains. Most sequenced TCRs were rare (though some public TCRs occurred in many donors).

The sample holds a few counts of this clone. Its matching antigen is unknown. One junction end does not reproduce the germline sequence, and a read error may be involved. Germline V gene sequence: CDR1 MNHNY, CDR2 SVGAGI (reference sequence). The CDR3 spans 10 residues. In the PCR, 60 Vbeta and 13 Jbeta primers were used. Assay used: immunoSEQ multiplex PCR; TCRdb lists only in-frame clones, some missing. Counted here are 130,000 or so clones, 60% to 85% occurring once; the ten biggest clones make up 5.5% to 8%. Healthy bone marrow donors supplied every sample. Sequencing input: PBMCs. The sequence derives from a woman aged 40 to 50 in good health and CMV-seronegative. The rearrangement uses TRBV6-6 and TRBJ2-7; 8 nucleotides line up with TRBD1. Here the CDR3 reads CASSPDREDF. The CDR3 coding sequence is TGTGCCAGCAGCCCGGACAGGGAAGACTTC.